These T cell receptor beta chains were read from a single sample in a study of early T cells in non-severe SARS-CoV-2 infection. A single record per CDR3 protein comes from TCRdb applying MiXCR to the 5' RACE reads. The sample consists of 98,000 or so distinct CDR3 sequences, around 12% of them appearing once. Sample: whole blood, taken at baseline. The receptor set was obtained from an adult who was a healthcare worker with PCR-confirmed SARS-CoV-2 infection or an uninfected control (not recorded which). Both conserved end residues are part of each CDR3. Fields, in order: D gene, clone size, J gene, V gene, CDR3 protein, CDR3 DNA. A D gene is named only where the DNA matches it firmly. Size values are once, few and many counts, or a class for expanded clones, and some rows have none.

>TRBD1|few|TRBJ2-7|TRBV11-3
CASSARQGSSYEQYF
TGTGCCAGCAGCGCGAGACAGGGAAGCTCCTACGAGCAGTACTTC
>TRBD2|few|TRBJ2-2|TRBV13
CASSFLRLAGNTGELFF
TGTGCCAGCAGCTTTTTGAGACTAGCGGGTAACACCGGGGAGCTGTTTTTT
>TRBD1|.|TRBJ2-1|TRBV12-3/TRBV12-4
CASSSDGTGTPLYNEQFF
TGTGCCAGCAGCTCGGATGGGACAGGGACTCCCTTGTACAATGAGCAGTTCTTC
>TRBD1|.|TRBJ1-1|TRBV5-1
CASSFQGAGDGTEAFF
TGCGCCAGCAGCTTCCAGGGGGCTGGTGACGGCACTGAAGCTTTCTTT
>TRBD2|few|TRBJ2-7|TRBV4-1
CASSRTGTSGNEQYF
TGCGCCAGCAGCCGAACCGGGACTAGCGGAAACGAGCAGTACTTC
>.|.|TRBJ1-6|TRBV6-6
CASSPVVSPLHF
TGTGCCAGCTCCCCTGTGGTTTCACCCCTCCACTTT
>.|.|TRBJ1-4|TRBV10-2
CASSPEGSTNEKLFF
TGCGCCAGCAGTCCCGAAGGTTCAACTAATGAAAAACTGTTTTTT
>.|.|TRBJ2-7|TRBV5-4
CASSPSRGLEQYF
TGTGCCAGCAGCCCTTCGCGGGGGCTTGAGCAGTACTTC
>.|.|TRBJ1-2|TRBV6-5
CASSYTRNYGYTF
TGTGCCAGCAGTTACACCAGGAACTATGGCTACACCTTC
>.|.|TRBJ1-4|TRBV5-1
CASATGTLNEKLFF
TGCGCCAGCGCAACCGGGACTCTTAATGAAAAACTGTTTTTT
>.|few|TRBJ2-3|TRBV11-3
CASGSAPSTDTQYF
TGTGCCAGCGGGTCGGCACCTAGCACAGATACGCAGTATTTT
>TRBD1|few|TRBJ2-2|TRBV2
CASSPGTGRTGELFF
TGTGCCAGCAGTCCCGGGACAGGGCGTACCGGGGAGCTGTTTTTT
>.|.|TRBJ1-2|TRBV6-5
CASSPTGNYGYTF
TGTGCCAGCAGTCCCACAGGGAACTATGGCTACACCTTC
>.|few|TRBJ1-1|TRBV28
CASSLTGRPGTEAFF
TGTGCCAGCAGTTTGACAGGCAGGCCGGGTACTGAAGCTTTCTTT
>.|many|TRBJ1-4|TRBV4-2
CASSPEPGDTNEKLFF
TGTGCCAGCAGCCCTGAGCCTGGGGACACTAATGAAAAACTGTTTTTT
>.|.|TRBJ2-5|TRBV3-1
CASSHYGRQETQYF
TGTGCCAGCAGCCACTACGGACGGCAAGAGACCCAGTACTTC
>.|few|TRBJ1-6|TRBV27
CATRHGSSYNSPLHF
TGTGCCACCCGGCACGGGAGCTCCTATAATTCACCCCTCCACTTT
>TRBD1|few|TRBJ1-1|TRBV18
CASSPPDREEAFF
TGTGCCAGCTCACCCCCGGACAGGGAAGAAGCTTTCTTT
>.|.|TRBJ1-2|TRBV11-3
CASSLGGTYNYGYTF
TGTGCCAGCAGCTTAGGAGGGACATACAACTATGGCTACACCTTC
>.|many|TRBJ1-1|TRBV5-1
CASSWTLGTEAFF
TGCGCCAGCAGCTGGACATTAGGGACTGAAGCTTTCTTT
>.|.|TRBJ2-7|TRBV7-2
CASSLALGPSYEQYF
TGCGCCAGCAGCTTAGCGCTCGGGCCATCCTACGAGCAGTACTTC
>.|many|TRBJ2-7|TRBV29-1
CSIPKRDRPYEQYF
TGCAGCATCCCCAAGCGGGACAGGCCCTACGAGCAGTACTTC
>.|many|TRBJ2-5|TRBV20-1
CSAAPSSFQETQYF
TGCAGTGCGGCTCCTTCTAGTTTCCAAGAGACCCAGTACTTC
>TRBD1|many|TRBJ1-2|TRBV27
CASSLSYQGAYGYTF
TGTGCCAGCAGTTTATCGTATCAGGGGGCGTATGGCTACACCTTC
>TRBD2|.|TRBJ2-2|TRBV5-6
CASKWRGTSETNTGELFF
TGTGCCAGCAAGTGGCGGGGGACTAGCGAAACGAACACCGGGGAGCTGTTTTTT
>.|few|TRBJ1-6|TRBV27
CASSFSLAGARNSPLHF
TGTGCCAGCAGTTTTTCTTTGGCGGGGGCGAGAAATTCACCCCTCCACTTT
>.|few|TRBJ1-1|TRBV28
CASRNFRALNTEAFF
TGTGCCAGCAGAAACTTCAGGGCTCTGAACACTGAAGCTTTCTTT
>.|many|TRBJ2-7|TRBV5-6
CASSLGASYEQYF
TGTGCCAGCAGCTTGGGGGCTTCCTACGAGCAGTACTTC
>.|many|TRBJ2-4|TRBV7-3
CASSLQGRGAKNIQYF
TGTGCCAGCAGCTTACAGGGTCGGGGAGCCAAAAACATTCAGTACTTC
>.|.|TRBJ2-5|TRBV29-1
CSLLLETQYF
TGCAGCCTACTCCTAGAGACCCAGTACTTC
>TRBD1|.|TRBJ2-7|TRBV6-2/TRBV6-3
CASSYPPGQGMSSYEQYF
TGTGCCAGCAGTTATCCCCCGGGACAGGGGATGAGCTCCTACGAGCAGTACTTC
>.|.|TRBJ1-6|TRBV6-5
CASSPRGSYNSPLHF
TGTGCCAGCAGTCCCCGGGGCTCCTATAATTCACCCCTCCACTTT